Below are 32 T cell receptor beta chains sequenced from a single sample in a study of blood T cells in healthy people across ages. The use of a sample-barcoded 5' primer and a J-beta primer mix characterized a second PCR of 7 to 11 cycles. TCRdb processed the 5' RACE reads anew with MiXCR; each CDR3 protein has one entry. Here the sample spans hundreds of thousands of distinct CDR3 sequences, roughly 20% being singletons. The specimen was blood. All receptors come from a man in his 70s in good health.

This chain links TRBV7-9 with TRBJ1-2; TRBD1 aligns across 9 bases. This CDR3 has 14 amino acids. Germline CDR1 and CDR2: SEHNR and FQNEAQ (reference sequence). The V and J ends lost 8 bases and 2 bases, in that order; junction bases with no gene match: 6. The CDR3 nucleotides are TGTGCCAGCTACAACGGACAGGGGAACTATGGCTACACCTTC. Its protein is CASYNGQGNYGYTF.

In its sample, this clonotype was seen a few times. A junction end diverges from the germline sequence, so it may reflect a read error. The chain joins TRBV7-2 to TRBJ2-5; unclear D gene. The CDR3 has 14 amino acids. Germline CDR1 SGHTA, CDR2 FQGNSA. The CDR3 loop is CASSSLDLQETQHF. The CDR3 DNA reads as TGTGCCAGCAGCTCGTTGGACCTACAAGAGACCCAGCACTTC.

On this clonotype: A much more abundant neighbour one base away suggests this may be a read error. The genes are TRBV18 and TRBJ1-1, with D uncertain. CDR3 length: 14 amino acids. V lost 3 bases, J lost 4 bases, and 12 bases lay in between. Germline values: CDR1 KGHSH, CDR2 LQKENI. CDR3 DNA: TGTGCCAGCTCACCTGAGGGATGGAGCACTGAAGCTTTCTTT. Translating it yields CASSPEGWSTEAFF.

This clonotype turned up a few times. CDR3 sequence (DNA): TGTGCCAGCAGTAAGGGGGCCTCACAAGAGACCCAGTACTTC. This translates into CASSKGASQETQYF. V and J are TRBV9 and TRBJ2-5, with 7 bases matching TRBD1. Germline V CDR1 and CDR2: SGDLS, YYNGEE. The CDR3 is made up of 14 amino acids. Trimming cost V 5 bases and J 2 bases; bases outside gene matches: 6.

The rearrangement joins TRBV11-2 to TRBJ2-5; D unclear. The end of the DNA aligns better with TRBJ2-1, so the J call may be wrong. The germline V gene encodes CDR1 SGHAT and CDR2 FQNNGV. The CDR3 contains 15 residues. CDR3 DNA: TGTGCCAGCAGCCCCCCGGTCCTAAGCAGGAATGAGCAGTTCTTC. The encoded protein is CASSPPVLSRNEQFF.

The chain carries TRBV27 and TRBJ2-7; D is tentatively TRBD1 or TRBD2 (5 bases each). CDR3 length equals 14 residues. Germline V gene sequence: CDR1 MNHEY, CDR2 SMNVEV (reference sequence). V shed 7 bases and J shed 3 bases, with 16 bases lying between them. In DNA form, the CDR3 reads TGTGCCAGCACTTCCCCGGGGCGCTTCTACGAGCAGTACTTC. Translating gives CASTSPGRFYEQYF.

This clonotype was seen just once. The CDR3 end shows no conserved phenylalanine or tryptophan, and so a read error is likely. V gene TRBV12-3 or TRBV12-4 combines with J gene TRBJ2-3, with 11 bases aligning to TRBD2. The CDR3 is made up of 18 amino acids. The trim removed 6 bases at V and 4 bases at J, leaving 15 bases unmatched. CDR3 residues: CASSDGTSGRVRADTQYS. The CDR3 coding sequence is TGTGCCAGCAGCGATGGGACTAGCGGCAGAGTGCGCGCAGATACGCAGTATTCT.

V usage is TRBV4-2 and J usage is TRBJ2-5; TRBD2 aligns across 13 bases. The DNA matches TRBJ2-7 better at its end, which makes the J call doubtful. The CDR3 is 16 amino acids. The V gene's germline CDR1 is LGHNA and CDR2 YNFKEQ. The CDR3, as DNA: TGTGCCAGCAGCCGCCGGGGACTAGCGGGAAACTACGAGCAGTACTTC. It is translated as CASSRRGLAGNYEQYF.

This clonotype has more than one count but fewer than ten. This chain connects TRBV27 to TRBJ1-4; TRBD1 matches at 9 bases. Trimming cost V 5 bases and J 10 bases; bases outside gene matches: 8. Germline values: CDR1 MNHEY, CDR2 SMNVEV (reference sequence). This CDR3 is built from 14 residues. This CDR3 is CASSPGQGYGKLFF. CDR3 DNA: TGTGCCAGCAGTCCTGGACAGGGGTACGGAAAACTGTTTTTT. The full variable domain, its missing parts supplied by reference TRBV27 and TRBJ1-4, is EAQVTQNPRYLITVTGKKLTVTCSQNMNHEYMSWYRQDPGLGLRQIYYSMNVEVTDKGDVPEGYKVSRKEKRNFPLILESPSPNQTSLYFCASSPGQGYGKLFFGSGTQLSVL.

Details on this clonotype: Sequence at one end of the junction differs from germline and may be a read error. The chain is built from TRBV10-3 and TRBJ2-7; 7 bases map to TRBD1. The CDR3 covers 14 residues. Germline V gene sequence: CDR1 ENHRY, CDR2 SYGVKD. CDR3 protein: CASSYRQGVYEQYF. The DNA of the CDR3 is TGTGCCAGCAGTTATCGTCAGGGGGTCTACGAGCAGTACTTC.

The rearrangement joins TRBV12-3 or TRBV12-4 to TRBJ2-4, with no clear D. The ends were cut back, 4 bases at V and 13 bases at J, with 11 bases in the middle. The CDR3 sequence is 11 residues long. DNA of the CDR3: TGTGCCAGCAGTTCTCTGGGCCACCAGTACTTC. This encodes CASSSLGHQYF.

In its sample, this clonotype was seen a few times. A read error may account for a junction end that differs from germline. J is TRBJ2-1 and V is TRBV7-7; TRBD2 agrees at 11 bases. Looked up from germline, CDR1 is SSHAT and CDR2 is FNYEAQ (reference sequence). CDR3 length equals 15 residues. In DNA form, the CDR3 reads TGTGCTAGCAGCCCGTTACTAGCGGGAGTCACTGAGCAGTTCTTC. It translates to CASSPLLAGVTEQFF.

The rearrangement joins TRBV15 to TRBJ1-6; no firm D call. CDR1 and CDR2 from the germline V gene are LNHNV and YYDKDF (reference sequence). The CDR3 has 15 amino acids. V dropped 3 bases and J dropped 5 bases, with 11 bases sitting between them. CDR3 sequence: CATSRIDRDNSPLHF. The DNA for the CDR3 is TGTGCCACCAGCAGGATAGACCGAGATAATTCACCCCTCCACTTT.

V is TRBV10-2 and J is TRBJ2-7, with D perhaps given as TRBD1 or TRBD2 (5 bases each). This CDR3 has 11 residues. Trimming shortened V by 2 bases and J by 7 bases, and 6 bases separated the two germline ends. The germline CDR1 and CDR2 sequences are WSHSY and SAAADI. CDR3 in DNA: TGCGCCAGCAGTGAGGAGGGGGAGCAGTACTTC. Protein product: CASSEEGEQYF.

This clonotype was counted only a few times. A junction boundary mismatches the germline segment, possibly from a read error. This chain links TRBV6-2 or TRBV6-3 with TRBJ2-7; D remains unclear. This CDR3 has 17 amino acids. Germline CDR1 MNHEY, CDR2 SVGEGT. As DNA, the CDR3 is TGTGCCAGCAGTTTGAGGAGCCACACGGCCATTTCCTACGGGCAGTACTTC. Translated, it gives CASSLRSHTAISYGQYF.

This clonotype has just a few counts. The chain is built from TRBV6-6 and TRBJ2-4; 9 nucleotides line up with TRBD1. Germline assignment: CDR1 MNHNY and CDR2 SVGAGI (reference sequence). The CDR3 is 16 residues long. J gave up 0 bases and V 5 bases, and 5 bases lay outside the gene matches. CDR3: CASSTGTGQAKNIQYF. CDR3 bases: TGTGCCAGCAGTACGGGGACAGGGCAAGCCAAAAACATTCAGTACTTC.

The CDR3 DNA is TGCGCCACCTCGGTAGCGGGGAACACAGATACGCAGTATTTT. Its protein is CATSVAGNTDTQYF. The chain uses TRBV10-2 and TRBJ2-3, with 8 bases fitting TRBD2. V lost 10 bases and J lost 2; bases outside the gene matches: 8. Per germline, CDR1 WSHSY and CDR2 SAAADI. CDR3 length equals 14 residues.

The V call is TRBV6-1, the J call TRBJ2-1; 7 bases match TRBD2. The CDR3 spans 15 residues. Trimming removed 4 bases from V and 1 base from J; junction bases left unmatched: 4. The germline CDR1 and CDR2 sequences are MNHNS and SASEGT. The CDR3 is CASSVRERSYNEQFF. As DNA, the CDR3 is TGTGCCAGCAGTGTGCGGGAGCGGTCCTACAATGAGCAGTTCTTC.

This rearrangement joins TRBV27 to TRBJ2-7, with TRBD2 identical over 9 bases. Germline CDR1 MNHEY, CDR2 SMNVEV (reference sequence). J gave up 0 bases and V 6 bases, and 9 bases lay outside the gene matches. This CDR3 has 16 amino acids. The CDR3 here is CASRPRLAESSYEQYF. CDR3 in DNA: TGTGCCAGCAGGCCGCGACTAGCGGAGAGCTCCTACGAGCAGTACTTC.

This clonotype came up many times. The chain employs TRBV20-1 and TRBJ1-4; D ambiguous. This CDR3 comprises 16 residues. Looked up from germline, CDR1 is DFQATT and CDR2 is SNEGSKA (reference sequence). V was trimmed by 0 bases and J by 0 bases, leaving 11 bases between them. Here the CDR3 DNA reads TGCAGTGCTAGAGATCCGACGGCCGCAACTAATGAAAAACTGTTTTTT. Its protein product is CSARDPTAATNEKLFF.

The chain uses TRBV20-1 and TRBJ1-1; D is possibly TRBD1 (5 bases). V shed 6 bases and J shed 0 bases, with 14 bases lying between them. CDR1 DFQATT and CDR2 SNEGSKA come from the germline V gene (reference sequence). The CDR3 spans 14 residues. CDR3 amino acids: CSAYPTALNTEAFF. CDR3 DNA sequence: TGCAGTGCATACCCGACAGCCTTGAACACTGAAGCTTTCTTT.

In the case of this clonotype: This is likely a read error, given that the CDR3 carries no conserved phenylalanine or tryptophan at its end. V and J are TRBV3-1 and TRBJ2-1, with unresolved D. The CDR3 totals 17 residues. The V gene lost 2 bases and the J gene lost 0 bases, with 14 bases spanning the gap. Germline CDR1 and CDR2: LGHDT and YNNKEL (reference sequence). The CDR3 loop reads CASSQRVSELSYNEQFL. CDR3 nucleotide sequence: TGTGCCAGCAGCCAAAGGGTCTCCGAGCTCTCCTACAATGAGCAGTTCCTC.

This clonotype has more than one count but fewer than ten. The V call is TRBV6-1, the J call TRBJ2-7; D remains unclear. The V gene lost 7 bases and the J gene lost 0 bases, with 10 bases spanning the gap. The CDR3 spans 13 residues. CDR1 is MNHNS, CDR2 SASEGT, per germline. CDR3: CASTWQSSYEQYF. The CDR3 DNA sequence: TGTGCCAGCACGTGGCAGAGCTCCTACGAGCAGTACTTC.

There are a few counts of this clonotype. This chain uses TRBV20-1 with TRBJ2-2; D call uncertain. Germline V gene sequence: CDR1 DFQATT, CDR2 SNEGSKA (reference sequence). V was clipped by 6 bases and J by 3 bases, with 14 bases between them. This CDR3 has 14 amino acids. This CDR3 is CSARSLADTGELFF. The CDR3 nucleotides read TGCAGTGCCAGATCTCTGGCAGACACCGGGGAGCTGTTTTTT.

With regard to this clonotype: A read error may produce the germline difference seen at one junction end. V is TRBV27 and J is TRBJ1-5, with 10 nucleotides matching TRBD1. Germline CDR1 is MNHEY and CDR2 is SMNVEV (reference sequence). This CDR3 is built from 17 residues. CDR3 DNA: TGTGCCGGCAGTTTATTCTCCGGACAGGGGGGAAATCAGCCCCAGCATTTT. Protein product: CAGSLFSGQGGNQPQHF.

A few counts support this clonotype. The chain's CDR3 is CASSWGQVGYNEQFF. CDR3 coding DNA: TGCGCCAGCAGCTGGGGACAGGTCGGCTACAATGAGCAGTTCTTC. The chain joins TRBV5-1 to TRBJ2-1; 8 bases line up with TRBD1. The CDR3 contains 15 residues. Per the germline V gene, CDR1 is SGHRS and CDR2 is YFSETQ. V trimming: 3 bases; J trimming: 3 bases; junction bases outside the gene matches: 5.

On this clonotype itself: The junction differs from germline at one of its ends, possibly a read error. V usage is TRBV7-6 and J usage is TRBJ1-3, with TRBD1 matching 7 bases. Looked up from germline, CDR1 is SGHVS and CDR2 is FNYEAQ. This CDR3 has 16 amino acids. Written as DNA, the CDR3 is TGTGCCAGCAGCCACATTAGGGGGACAGTTGGAAACACCATATATTTC. Translation gives CASSHIRGTVGNTIYF.

V is TRBV6-5 and J is TRBJ1-3; TRBD1 matches at 9 bases. The CDR3 totals 16 residues. The germline CDR1 and CDR2 sequences are MNHEY and SVGAGI. Trimming at V came to 2 bases and at J to 0 bases, leaving 2 bases not matched to a gene. The CDR3 DNA follows: TGTGCCAGCAGTTACGGGACAGGGAACTCTGGAAACACCATATATTTT. This codes for CASSYGTGNSGNTIYF.

In this sample, this clonotype turned up a few times. V usage is TRBV6-2 or TRBV6-3 and J usage is TRBJ2-7, with TRBD1 as a possible D gene (5 bases). Germline CDR1 reads MNHEY; CDR2 reads SVGEGT. The CDR3 totals 15 residues. V lost 6 bases and J 4 bases, leaving 19 bases between the germline ends. The CDR3 DNA reads as TGTGCCAGCAGAGGAATGAGTGTAGGGGAATACGAGCAGTACTTC. Amino acids: CASRGMSVGEYEQYF.

The rearrangement uses TRBV7-9 and TRBJ2-2, with TRBD1 identical over 7 bases. The CDR3 spans 16 residues. The germline V gene encodes CDR1 SEHNR and CDR2 FQNEAQ (reference sequence). V lost 0 bases and J lost 1; bases outside the gene matches: 2. For the CDR3, the DNA is TGTGCCAGCAGCTTAGCCAGGACAGGGAACACCGGGGAGCTGTTTTTT. Translated: CASSLARTGNTGELFF.

This clonotype was observed a handful of times. The chain carries TRBV12-3 or TRBV12-4 and TRBJ2-2; 9 positions match TRBD2. This CDR3 region has 15 residues. V lost 3 bases, J lost 6 bases, and 5 bases stayed unmatched. CDR3 sequence: CASSFLAGMPGELFF. CDR3 bases: TGTGCCAGCAGTTTTCTAGCGGGGATGCCCGGGGAGCTGTTTTTT.

The chain links TRBV2 to TRBJ2-6, with D uncertain. Germline values: CDR1 SNHLY, CDR2 FYNNEI. This CDR3 is 12 amino acids long. The germline V and J ends were trimmed by 10 bases and 4 bases, with 8 bases remaining between them. This CDR3 is CATKGGANVLTF. CDR3 sequence (DNA): TGTGCCACCAAAGGGGGGGCCAACGTCCTGACTTTC.